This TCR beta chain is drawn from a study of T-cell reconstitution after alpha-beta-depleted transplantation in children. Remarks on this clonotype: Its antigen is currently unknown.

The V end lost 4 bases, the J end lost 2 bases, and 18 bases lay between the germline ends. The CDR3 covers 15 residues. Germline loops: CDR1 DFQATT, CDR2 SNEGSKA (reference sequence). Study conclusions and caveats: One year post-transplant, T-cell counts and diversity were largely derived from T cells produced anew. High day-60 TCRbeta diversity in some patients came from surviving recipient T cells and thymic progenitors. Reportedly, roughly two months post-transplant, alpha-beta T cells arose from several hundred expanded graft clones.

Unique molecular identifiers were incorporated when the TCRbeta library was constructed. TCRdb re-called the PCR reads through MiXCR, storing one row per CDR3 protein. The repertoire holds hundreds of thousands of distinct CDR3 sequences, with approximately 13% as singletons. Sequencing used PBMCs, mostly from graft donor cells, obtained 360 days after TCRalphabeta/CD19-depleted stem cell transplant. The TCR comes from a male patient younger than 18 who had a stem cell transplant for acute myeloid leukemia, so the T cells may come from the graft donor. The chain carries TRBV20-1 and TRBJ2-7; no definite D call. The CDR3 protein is CSANQGAVPTYEQYF. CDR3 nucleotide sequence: TGCAGTGCTAATCAAGGAGCAGTGCCGACCTACGAGCAGTACTTC.